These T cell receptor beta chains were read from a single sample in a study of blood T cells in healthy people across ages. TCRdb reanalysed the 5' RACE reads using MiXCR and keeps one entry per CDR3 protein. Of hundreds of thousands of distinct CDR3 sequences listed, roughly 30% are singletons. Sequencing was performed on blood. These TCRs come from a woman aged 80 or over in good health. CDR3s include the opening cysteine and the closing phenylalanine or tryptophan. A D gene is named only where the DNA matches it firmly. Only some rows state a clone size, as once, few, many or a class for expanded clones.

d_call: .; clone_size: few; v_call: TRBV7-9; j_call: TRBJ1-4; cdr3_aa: CASSSWDEKLFF; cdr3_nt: TGTGCCAGCAGCTCCTGGGATGAAAAACTGTTTTTT
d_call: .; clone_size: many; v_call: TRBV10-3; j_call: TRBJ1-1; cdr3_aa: CAISGVQGLRTEAFF; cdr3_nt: TGTGCCATCAGTGGGGTTCAGGGGTTGAGGACTGAAGCTTTCTTT
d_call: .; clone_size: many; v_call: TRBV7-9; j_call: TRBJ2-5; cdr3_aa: CASSFLQGQETQYF; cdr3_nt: TGTGCCAGCAGCTTTCTCCAAGGCCAAGAGACCCAGTACTTC
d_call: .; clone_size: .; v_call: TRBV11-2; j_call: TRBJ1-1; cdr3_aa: CASSPSFRDLNTEAFF; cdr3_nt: TGTGCCAGCAGCCCTTCCTTTCGGGACCTGAACACTGAAGCTTTCTTT
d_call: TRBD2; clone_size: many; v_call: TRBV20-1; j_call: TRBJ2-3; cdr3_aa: CSARFERGATDTQYF; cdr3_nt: TGCAGTGCTAGATTCGAGCGGGGGGCCACAGATACGCAGTATTTT
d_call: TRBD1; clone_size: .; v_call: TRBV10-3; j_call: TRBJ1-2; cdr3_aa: CAISGQGADYGYTF; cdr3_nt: TGTGCCATCAGTGGACAGGGGGCGGACTATGGCTACACCTTC
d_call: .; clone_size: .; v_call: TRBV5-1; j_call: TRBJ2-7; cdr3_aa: CASSDRPGGSYEQYF; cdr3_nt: TGCGCCAGCAGCGACCGCCCAGGCGGATCCTACGAGCAGTACTTC
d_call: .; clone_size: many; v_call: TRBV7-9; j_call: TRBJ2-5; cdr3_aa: CASSLAEVYRKVWEETQYF; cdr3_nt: TGTGCCAGCAGCTTAGCGGAAGTTTACAGGAAGGTGTGGGAAGAGACCCAGTACTTC
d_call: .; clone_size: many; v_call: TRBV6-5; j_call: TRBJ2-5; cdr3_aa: CASLGETQYF; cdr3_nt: TGTGCCAGCCTTGGAGAGACCCAGTACTTC
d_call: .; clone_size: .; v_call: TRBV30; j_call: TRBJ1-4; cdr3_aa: CAWSGGLDEKLFF; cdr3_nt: TGTGCCTGGAGTGGGGGGCTGGATGAAAAACTGTTTTTT
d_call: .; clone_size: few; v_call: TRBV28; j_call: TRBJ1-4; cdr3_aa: CASSTLTRQVANEKLFF; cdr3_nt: TGTGCCAGCAGTACTCTCACTCGACAGGTTGCGAATGAAAAACTGTTTTTT
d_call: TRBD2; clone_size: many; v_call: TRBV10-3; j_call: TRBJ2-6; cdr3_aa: CALGGGQTGANVLTF; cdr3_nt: TGTGCCCTGGGGGGAGGGCAAACTGGGGCCAACGTCCTGACTTTC
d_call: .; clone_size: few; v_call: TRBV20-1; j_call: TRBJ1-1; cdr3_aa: CSATSQTAEAFF; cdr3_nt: TGCAGTGCTACAAGCCAGACAGCTGAAGCTTTCTTT